The TCR beta chain under discussion was sequenced for a study of blood T cell repertoires in COVID-19 (dated by TCRdb to the early 2020s). Notes on the research overall: Samples covering the acute and convalescent phases of COVID-19 were provided by collaborators in the United States, Italy and Spain. The sample metadata nearly always contained a de-identified subject ID, COVID-19 status, age in years and sex. HLA class I and class II types, where available, came from metadata supplied by the sample provider rather than from assay-based typing. The dataset comprised deeply sampled blood TCRbeta repertoires from subjects exposed to, actively infected with, or recovered from COVID-19. Samples were obtained from the ongoing ImmuneRACE study (first 160 participants) and from approximately 1,200 subjects provided by 6 global collaborators. The repertoires were released in a freely available public database meant as a resource for research on the immune response to SARS-CoV-2. The prospective study material was composed of cDNA or gDNA derived from T cells, B-cell-depleted T cells, or PBMCs. Overall study outcomes, separate from this receptor: The quantity of clinical and demographic metadata differed by source and by participant and was supplied without curation.

The junction carries 11 bases between V and J, which are trimmed by 8 bases and 7 bases respectively. CDR1 and CDR2 are read off the germline V gene as MDHEN and SYDVKM. The CDR3 sequence holds 11 residues, the cysteine and phenylalanine included. This entry keeps only the CDR3 DNA: 33 bases, framed from base 1. TCRbeta CDR3 regions were amplified from genomic DNA by means of the immunoSEQ Assay, a bias-controlled multiplex PCR. As for the authors' bioinformatics: The number of nucleated cells in each sample was estimated from the amplification of reference gene primers within the assay. To quantify the absolute abundance of each unique TCRbeta CDR3 rearrangement, sequence reads were collapsed and filtered. For each sample, productive Simpson clonality was calculated by taking the square root of Simpson's diversity index across productive rearrangements. Held by TCRdb, this immuneACCESS table contains in-frame sequences only and omits some clones. Under half of the omission traces to an unresolved V gene where checked; the cause of the rest is unknown. The D gene and trimming were derived from the DNA, and the V and J assignments and clone size from that table. This sample is represented by around 130,000 clones; roughly 84% of them were singletons. The ten most abundant clones make up about 8.9% of the sample.

One collaborating source in Seattle enrolled patients during active infection and followed them longitudinally through the course of disease. Whole blood was collected in K2EDTA tubes by collaborating institutions according to the institutions' own protocols. Collaborator samples were shipped for TCRbeta analysis as frozen whole blood, isolated PBMCs, or DNA extracted from either sample type. Of note for this clone: Its cognate antigen has yet to be identified. Base quality data are lacking; no much larger clone is found one base away.

The sequenced material came from peripheral blood. This TCR was sampled from a young man with COVID-19, enrolled during active disease. The chain is assembled from TRBV28 and TRBJ1-2, with no reliable assignment of the D segment. The sequenced DNA: TGTGCCAGCTCAAATCTCGGTGGCTACACCTTC. Its protein reads: CASSNLGGYTF.